A single sample is the source of the 17 T cell receptor beta chains below, sequenced in a study of cytomegalovirus exposure and HLA in healthy donors. Primers for the PCR totalled 60 Vbeta and 13 Jbeta. The protocol was immunoSEQ multiplex PCR, while the TCRdb copy is restricted to in-frame clones and leaves out a portion. The data show 200,000 to 250,000 clones, over 70% seen once. Sequenced: PBMCs. The receptors were sampled from a boy younger than 10 in good health and CMV-seronegative.

The chain links TRBV5-1 to TRBJ2-1, with D perhaps matching TRBD1 (5 bases). Germline-derived CDR1 and CDR2 are SGHRS and YFSETQ. This CDR3 has 15 amino acids. Trimming removed 4 bases from V and 2 bases from J, with 13 bases in between. CDR3 nucleotide sequence: TGCGCCAGCAGCAACTTGGACAAAACCTACAATGAGCAGTTCTTC. Translating it yields CASSNLDKTYNEQFF.

The chain couples TRBV13 to TRBJ2-1, with 13 bases that match TRBD2. J lost 4 bases, V lost 5 bases, and 5 bases had no gene match. Per the germline V gene, CDR1 is PRHDT and CDR2 is FYEKMQ (reference sequence). The CDR3 spans 16 residues. The CDR3 here is CASSPETSGRYNEQFF. CDR3 DNA: TGTGCCAGCAGCCCGGAGACTAGCGGGAGGTACAATGAGCAGTTCTTC.

This chain joins TRBV19 and TRBJ1-1; 7 bases map to TRBD1. This CDR3 contains 14 residues. With V trimmed by 7 bases and J by 5 bases, 10 bases remained unmatched. The germline gives CDR1 LNHDA, CDR2 SQIVND (reference sequence). CDR3 sequence: CASTRDRELTEAFF. Here the CDR3 DNA reads TGTGCCAGTACCCGCGACAGGGAATTAACTGAAGCTTTCTTT.

The rearrangement joins TRBV29-1 to TRBJ2-1; TRBD2 matches 15 bases. Germline lookup yields CDR1 SQVTM and CDR2 ANQGSEA. V lost 7 bases to trimming and J lost 0 bases; unmatched junction nucleotides: 7. The CDR3 contains 17 residues. The CDR3 sequence is CSADGLAGGPSYNEQFF. As DNA, the CDR3 is TGCAGCGCTGACGGACTAGCGGGAGGGCCCTCCTACAATGAGCAGTTCTTC.

This clone was seen a single time. A read error may produce the germline difference seen at one junction end. This chain links TRBV7-7 with TRBJ2-1, with no clear D. The germline gives CDR1 SSHAT, CDR2 FNYEAQ (reference sequence). This CDR3 has 12 residues. Here the CDR3 DNA reads TGTGCTAGCAGTTCACATGGCAATGAGCAGTTCTTC. Encoded protein: CASSSHGNEQFF.

This chain joins TRBV4-2 and TRBJ2-3, with D perhaps matching TRBD1 (6 bases). The CDR3 spans 16 residues. The germline V gene encodes CDR1 LGHNA and CDR2 YNFKEQ. Trimming took 0 bases from V and 4 from J, leaving 14 bases between them. CDR3 coding DNA: TGTGCCAGCAGCCAAGAGCCGGACAGATCGGCAGATACGCAGTATTTT. It is translated as CASSQEPDRSADTQYF.

This chain connects TRBV7-9 to TRBJ2-2; maybe TRBD2 (5 bases). Trimming cost V 3 bases and J 3 bases, with 17 bases left between them. The CDR3 runs to 17 residues. The germline V gene has CDR1 SEHNR and CDR2 FQNEAQ (reference sequence). DNA of the CDR3: TGTGCCAGCAGCTTGGCCTTGAGGCTGCGGGACACCGGGGAGCTGTTTTTT. It encodes CASSLALRLRDTGELFF.

This clone was observed once. The chain joins TRBV5-6 to TRBJ2-1; D is undetermined. V was pared by 1 base and J by 0 bases, with 11 bases between. This CDR3 has 16 residues. Germline assignment: CDR1 SGHDT and CDR2 YYEEEE. The CDR3 DNA reads TGTGCCAGCAGCTTGATCGCCTCGAGCTCCTACAATGAGCAGTTCTTC. Translation gives CASSLIASSSYNEQFF.

The chain carries TRBV7-9 and TRBJ1-1; tentatively, D is TRBD1 (6 bases). Germline V gene lookup returns CDR1 SEHNR and CDR2 FQNEAQ (reference sequence). The CDR3 extends over 14 amino acids. Trimming left V 1 base short and J 7 bases short, with 13 bases between. The CDR3 loop reads CASSLETGLGEAFF. CDR3 bases: TGTGCCAGCAGCTTAGAGACAGGTTTGGGTGAAGCTTTCTTT.

This rearrangement joins TRBV15 to TRBJ1-1, with a tentative D call TRBD1 (5 bases). CDR3 length: 14 residues. Trimming cost V 0 bases and J 7 bases, with 12 bases left between them. Germline V gene sequence: CDR1 LNHNV, CDR2 YYDKDF (reference sequence). The CDR3 loop is CATSRDQGLIEAFF. CDR3 in DNA: TGTGCCACCAGCAGAGATCAGGGCTTAATTGAAGCTTTCTTT. The full variable domain, with the rest looked up from reference TRBV15 and TRBJ1-1, is DAMVIQNPRYQVTQFGKPVTLSCSQTLNHNVMYWYQQKSSQAPKLLFHYYDKDFNNEADTPDNFQSRRPNTSFCFLDIRSPGLGDTAMYLCATSRDQGLIEAFFGQGTRLTVV.

This sequence joins TRBV11-2 and TRBJ2-7; 8 bases are shared with TRBD2. There are 15 residues in the CDR3. The trim removed 3 bases at V and 3 bases at J, leaving 7 bases unmatched. CDR1 SGHAT and CDR2 FQNNGV come from the germline V gene. CDR3 loop: CASSFSGGPNYEQYF. In DNA, the CDR3 is TGTGCCAGCAGCTTTTCGGGGGGGCCAAACTACGAGCAGTACTTC. Together with reference TRBV11-2 and TRBJ2-7, the CDR3 gives the full variable domain: EAGVAQSPRYKIIEKRQSVAFWCNPISGHATLYWYQQILGQGPKLLIQFQNNGVVDDSQLPKDRFSAERLKGVDSTLKIQPAKLEDSAVYLCASSFSGGPNYEQYFGPGTRLTVT.

This chain uses TRBV13 with TRBJ2-1; D might be TRBD1 (5 bases). The CDR3 consists of 14 residues. Trimming pared 1 base from V and 8 bases from J, leaving 12 bases between. The germline gives CDR1 PRHDT, CDR2 FYEKMQ (reference sequence). The CDR3 DNA follows: TGTGCCAGCAGCTTAGTGAAGGACAACGATGAGCAGTTCTTC. Protein: CASSLVKDNDEQFF.

The chain has TRBV6-6 and TRBJ2-3; the D gene is possibly TRBD2 (6 bases). Trimming took off 5 bases at V and 0 bases at J, with 12 bases between the two ends. Germline CDR1 is MNHNY and CDR2 is SVGAGI (reference sequence). This CDR3 comprises 15 residues. The CDR3 DNA is TGTGCCAGCAGTGCGGGACGGACTAGCACAGATACGCAGTATTTT. This encodes CASSAGRTSTDTQYF.

V usage is TRBV7-3 and J usage is TRBJ2-1; 11 positions match TRBD1. The J segment lost 3 bases and the V segment lost 1 base, leaving 2 bases of the junction unmatched. The germline gives CDR1 SGHTA, CDR2 FQGTGA. There are 16 residues in the CDR3. The CDR3 coding sequence is TGTGCCAGCAGCTTAAGCGGGACAGGGGGCTACAATGAGCAGTTCTTC. This encodes CASSLSGTGGYNEQFF.

The V gene is TRBV25-1, the J gene TRBJ2-7, with D perhaps matching TRBD1 (5 bases). The V gene's germline CDR1 is MGHDK and CDR2 SYGVNS. The CDR3 is 14 residues long. V shed 1 base and J shed 2 bases, with 9 bases lying between them. CDR3 region: CASSELDRPYEQYF. The DNA for the CDR3 is TGTGCCAGCAGTGAATTAGACAGACCCTACGAGCAGTACTTC.

Remarks on this clone: No conserved phenylalanine or tryptophan ends this CDR3, so it is likely a read error. The gene calls are TRBV13 and TRBJ2-4; D gene ambiguous. This CDR3 contains 15 residues. The germline V and J ends were trimmed by 0 bases and 0 bases, with 6 bases remaining between them. Looked up from germline, CDR1 is PRHDT and CDR2 is FYEKMQ (reference sequence). CDR3 sequence: CASSLGTEAKNIQYV. The CDR3 DNA reads TGTGCCAGCAGCTTAGGGACTGAAGCCAAAAACATTCAGTACGTC.

The J gene is TRBJ2-3, the V gene TRBV25-1, with 7 bases fitting TRBD2. The CDR3 consists of 16 residues. V was clipped by 5 bases and J by 4 bases; unmatched bases: 12. The germline CDR1 and CDR2 sequences are MGHDK and SYGVNS. The CDR3 DNA sequence: TGTGCCAGCAGTCCTCGCGCGGGAGTTGTGGCAGATACGCAGTATTTT. Translating gives CASSPRAGVVADTQYF.